This T cell receptor beta chain was identified during a study of T cells after yellow fever vaccination. Study overall: Each low-cell-number fraction was prepared by means of SMART-Seq v4 Ultra Low Input. Study-level points and caveats: Contamination of FACS-sorted repertoires by abundant clonotypes from the bulk population could occur. Re-detected after boosting: most primary clones, 96% of CD4 and about 89% of CD8.

TCR cDNA was made by 5'RACE template switching, adding a universal primer site and UMIs. TCRdb recomputed calls from the 5' RACE reads with MiXCR, one row per CDR3 protein. In the table there are under 200,000 distinct CDR3 sequences, more than 5.5% of which are singletons. A word on this clonotype: Its antigen is not identified.

The CDR3 spans 15 residues. In germline, CDR1 is LGHDT, CDR2 YNNKEL (reference sequence). Trimming took 2 bases from V and 0 from J, leaving 9 bases between them. The chain recombines TRBV3-1 with TRBJ2-3, with a tentative D call TRBD1 (5 bases). This receptor was taken from a man aged 18-30 years who received the YFV17D yellow fever vaccine. Sample: CD4+ T cells sorted from PBMCs, taken 5 to 6 days after the first yellow fever vaccination. The CDR3 DNA sequence: TGTGCCAGCAGCCAATTTGGGGCAAGCACAGATACGCAGTATTTT. Residues: CASSQFGASTDTQYF.